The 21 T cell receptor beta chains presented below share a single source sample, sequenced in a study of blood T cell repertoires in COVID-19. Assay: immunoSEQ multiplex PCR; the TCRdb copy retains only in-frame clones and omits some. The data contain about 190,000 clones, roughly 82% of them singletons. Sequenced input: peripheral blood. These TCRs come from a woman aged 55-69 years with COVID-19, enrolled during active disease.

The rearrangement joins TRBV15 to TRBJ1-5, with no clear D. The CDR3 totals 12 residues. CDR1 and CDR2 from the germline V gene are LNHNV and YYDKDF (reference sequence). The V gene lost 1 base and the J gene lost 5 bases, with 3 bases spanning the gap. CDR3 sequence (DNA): TGTGCCACCAGCAGAGCCGATCAGCCCCAGCATTTT. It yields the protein CATSRADQPQHF. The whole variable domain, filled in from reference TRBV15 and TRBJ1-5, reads DAMVIQNPRYQVTQFGKPVTLSCSQTLNHNVMYWYQQKSSQAPKLLFHYYDKDFNNEADTPDNFQSRRPNTSFCFLDIRSPGLGDTAMYLCATSRADQPQHFGDGTRLSIL.

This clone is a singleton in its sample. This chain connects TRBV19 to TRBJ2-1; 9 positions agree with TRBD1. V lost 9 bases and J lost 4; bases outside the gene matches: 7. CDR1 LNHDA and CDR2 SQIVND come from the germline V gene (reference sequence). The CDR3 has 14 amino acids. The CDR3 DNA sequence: TGTGCCAGCCGGGACAGGGTGGGTTACAATGAGCAGTTCTTC. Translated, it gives CASRDRVGYNEQFF. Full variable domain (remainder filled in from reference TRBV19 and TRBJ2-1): DGGITQSPKYLFRKEGQNVTLSCEQNLNHDAMYWYRQDPGQGLRLIYYSQIVNDFQKGDIAEGYSVSREKKESFPLTVTSAQKNPTAFYLCASRDRVGYNEQFFGPGTRLTVL.

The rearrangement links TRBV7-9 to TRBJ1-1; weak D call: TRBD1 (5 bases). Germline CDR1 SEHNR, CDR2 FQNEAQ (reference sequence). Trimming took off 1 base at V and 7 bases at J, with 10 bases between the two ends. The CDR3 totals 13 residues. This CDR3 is CASSLGGLGEAFF. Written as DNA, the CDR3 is TGTGCCAGCAGCTTAGGGGGCTTGGGTGAAGCTTTCTTT.

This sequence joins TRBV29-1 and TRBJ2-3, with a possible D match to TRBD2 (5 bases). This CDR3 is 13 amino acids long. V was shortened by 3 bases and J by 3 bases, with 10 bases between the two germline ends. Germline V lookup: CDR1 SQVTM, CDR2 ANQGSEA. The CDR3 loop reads CSVERVGTDTQYF. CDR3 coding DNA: TGCAGCGTTGAGAGGGTGGGGACAGATACGCAGTATTTT.

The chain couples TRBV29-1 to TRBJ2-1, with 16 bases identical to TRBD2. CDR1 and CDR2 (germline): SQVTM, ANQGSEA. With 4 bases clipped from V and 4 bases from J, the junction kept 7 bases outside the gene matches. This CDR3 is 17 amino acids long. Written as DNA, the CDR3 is TGCAGCGTTGTGGGACTAGCGGGAGGGCCGGGTTACAATGAGCAGTTCTTC. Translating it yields CSVVGLAGGPGYNEQFF.

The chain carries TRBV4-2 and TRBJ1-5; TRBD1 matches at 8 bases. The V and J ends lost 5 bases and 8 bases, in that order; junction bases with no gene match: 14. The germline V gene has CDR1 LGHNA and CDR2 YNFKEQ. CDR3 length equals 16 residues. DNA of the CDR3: TGTGCCAGCAGCTTACGTCCGGACAGGGAGTTGGAGCCCCAGCATTTT. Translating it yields CASSLRPDRELEPQHF.

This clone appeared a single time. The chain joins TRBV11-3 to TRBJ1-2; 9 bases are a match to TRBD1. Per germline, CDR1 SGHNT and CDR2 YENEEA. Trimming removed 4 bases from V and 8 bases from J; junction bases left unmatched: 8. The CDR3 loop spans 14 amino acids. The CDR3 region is CASSSLLQGAGYTF. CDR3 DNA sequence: TGTGCCAGCAGCTCACTATTACAGGGGGCAGGCTACACCTTC.

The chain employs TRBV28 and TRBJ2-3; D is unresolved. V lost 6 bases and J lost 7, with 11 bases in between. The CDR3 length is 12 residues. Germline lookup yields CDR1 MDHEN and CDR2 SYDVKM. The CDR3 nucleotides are TGTGCCAGCAGCTTTCGTCGTAATACGCAGTATTTT. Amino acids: CASSFRRNTQYF. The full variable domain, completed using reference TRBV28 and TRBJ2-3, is DVKVTQSSRYLVKRTGEKVFLECVQDMDHENMFWYRQDPGLGLRLIYFSYDVKMKEKGDIPEGYSVSREKKERFSLILESASTNQTSMYLCASSFRRNTQYFGPGTRLTVL.

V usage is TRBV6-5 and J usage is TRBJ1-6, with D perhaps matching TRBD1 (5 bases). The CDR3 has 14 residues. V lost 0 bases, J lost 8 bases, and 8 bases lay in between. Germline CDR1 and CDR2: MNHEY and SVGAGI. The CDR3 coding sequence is TGTGCCAGCAGTTACTCTCGGGGGGATTCACCCCTCCACTTT. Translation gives CASSYSRGDSPLHF.

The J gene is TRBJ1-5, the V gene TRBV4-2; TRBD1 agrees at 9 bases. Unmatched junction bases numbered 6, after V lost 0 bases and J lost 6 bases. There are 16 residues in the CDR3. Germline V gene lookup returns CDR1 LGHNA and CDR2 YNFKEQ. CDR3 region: CASSQDLRDRAQPQHF. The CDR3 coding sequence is TGTGCCAGCAGCCAAGATCTTAGGGACAGGGCTCAGCCCCAGCATTTT.

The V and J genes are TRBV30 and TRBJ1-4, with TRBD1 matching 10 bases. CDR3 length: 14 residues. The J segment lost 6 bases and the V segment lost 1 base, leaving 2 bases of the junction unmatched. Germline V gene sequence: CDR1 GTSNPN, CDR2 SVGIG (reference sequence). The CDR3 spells CAWSEGQGDEKLFF. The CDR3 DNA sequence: TGTGCCTGGAGTGAAGGACAGGGGGATGAAAAACTGTTTTTT. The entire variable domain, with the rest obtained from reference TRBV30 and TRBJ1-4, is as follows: SQTIHQWPATLVQPVGSPLSLECTVEGTSNPNLYWYRQAAGRGLQLLFYSVGIGQISSEVPQNLSASRPQDRQFILSSKKLLLSDSGFYLCAWSEGQGDEKLFFGSGTQLSVL.

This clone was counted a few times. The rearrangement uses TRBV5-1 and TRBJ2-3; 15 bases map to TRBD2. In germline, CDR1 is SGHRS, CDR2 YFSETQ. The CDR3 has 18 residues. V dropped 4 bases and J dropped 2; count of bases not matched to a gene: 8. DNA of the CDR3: TGCGCCAGCAGCGACGCCGGGACTAGCGGGGGGACCACAGATACGCAGTATTTT. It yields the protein CASSDAGTSGGTTDTQYF. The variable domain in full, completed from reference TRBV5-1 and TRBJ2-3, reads KAGVTQTPRYLIKTRGQQVTLSCSPISGHRSVSWYQQTPGQGLQFLFEYFSETQRNKGNFPGRFSGRQFSNSRSEMNVSTLELGDSALYLCASSDAGTSGGTTDTQYFGPGTRLTVL.

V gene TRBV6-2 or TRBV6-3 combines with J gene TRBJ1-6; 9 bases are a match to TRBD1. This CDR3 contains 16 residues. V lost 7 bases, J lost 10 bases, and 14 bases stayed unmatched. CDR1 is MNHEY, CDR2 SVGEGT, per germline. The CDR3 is CASTPHGDRVGSPLHF. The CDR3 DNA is TGTGCCAGCACCCCACACGGGGACAGGGTCGGCTCACCCCTCCACTTT.

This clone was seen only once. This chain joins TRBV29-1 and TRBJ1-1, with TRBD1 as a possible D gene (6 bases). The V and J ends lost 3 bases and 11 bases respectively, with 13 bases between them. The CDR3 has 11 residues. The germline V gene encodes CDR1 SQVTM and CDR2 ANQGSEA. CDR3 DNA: TGCAGCGTTGATGGAGGGGGGGATGCTTTCTTT. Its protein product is CSVDGGGDAFF.

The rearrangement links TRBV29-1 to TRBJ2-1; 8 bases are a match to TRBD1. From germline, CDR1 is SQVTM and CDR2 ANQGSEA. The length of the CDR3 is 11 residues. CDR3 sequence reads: CAGQVEFKQFF. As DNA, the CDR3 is TGCGCGGGACAGGTGGAATTCAAGCAGTTCTTC.

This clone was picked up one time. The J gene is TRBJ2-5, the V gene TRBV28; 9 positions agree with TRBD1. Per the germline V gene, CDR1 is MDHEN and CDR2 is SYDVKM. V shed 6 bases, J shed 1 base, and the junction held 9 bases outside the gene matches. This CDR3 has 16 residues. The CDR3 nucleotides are TGTGCCAGCAGCGCACCGGGACAGGGTGTCCAAGAGACCCAGTACTTC. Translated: CASSAPGQGVQETQYF.

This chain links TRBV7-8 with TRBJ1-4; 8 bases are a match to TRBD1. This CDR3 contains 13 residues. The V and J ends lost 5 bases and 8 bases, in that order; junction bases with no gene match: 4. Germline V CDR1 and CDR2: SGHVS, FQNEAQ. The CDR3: CASSRTGYEKLFF. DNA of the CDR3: TGTGCCAGCAGCAGGACAGGGTACGAAAAACTGTTTTTT.

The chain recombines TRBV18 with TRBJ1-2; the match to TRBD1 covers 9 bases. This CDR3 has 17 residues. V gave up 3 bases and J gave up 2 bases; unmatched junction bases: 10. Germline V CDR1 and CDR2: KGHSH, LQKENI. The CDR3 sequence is CASSPYVTGGLNYGYTF. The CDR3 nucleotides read TGTGCCAGCTCACCCTATGTCACAGGGGGCTTGAACTATGGCTACACCTTC.

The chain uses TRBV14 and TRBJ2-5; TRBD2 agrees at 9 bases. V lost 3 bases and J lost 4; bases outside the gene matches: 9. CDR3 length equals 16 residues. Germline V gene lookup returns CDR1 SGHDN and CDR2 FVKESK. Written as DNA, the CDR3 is TGTGCCAGCAGCCACTTAGCGGGAGTAGGAGCAGAGACCCAGTACTTC. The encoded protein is CASSHLAGVGAETQYF.

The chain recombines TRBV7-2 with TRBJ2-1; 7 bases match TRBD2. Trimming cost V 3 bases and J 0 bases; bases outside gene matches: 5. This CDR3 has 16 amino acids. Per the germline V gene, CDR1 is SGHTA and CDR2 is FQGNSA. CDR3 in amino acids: CASSLSSGSSYNEQFF. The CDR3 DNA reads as TGTGCCAGCAGCTTGTCTAGCGGTAGCTCCTACAATGAGCAGTTCTTC.

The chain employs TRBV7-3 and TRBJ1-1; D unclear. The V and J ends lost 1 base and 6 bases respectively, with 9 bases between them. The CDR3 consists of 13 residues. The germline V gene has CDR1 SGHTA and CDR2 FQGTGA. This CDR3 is CASSLKYQAEAFF. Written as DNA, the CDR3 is TGTGCCAGCAGCTTAAAATATCAGGCTGAAGCTTTCTTT.